Each of the 21 T cell receptor beta chains below was sequenced from the same sample in a study of blood T cell repertoires in COVID-19 (TCRdb year 2020). The library relied on the immunoSEQ multiplex PCR assay. As stored in TCRdb, this immuneACCESS dataset retains in-frame rearrangements with V and J assigned. A fraction of the clones does not appear; measured against another copy, unresolved V genes explain less than half of the discrepancy, and the remainder lacks a known reason. This sample has almost 35,000 clones in its table, and 80% of those were observed once. The ten largest account for roughly a third of the sample. Sample: peripheral blood. The receptors shown here come from an elderly man with acute or convalescent COVID-19.

This clone was seen a single time. V usage is TRBV18 and J usage is TRBJ2-7; TRBD1 matches 7 bases. Per the germline V gene, CDR1 is KGHSH and CDR2 is LQKENI. The CDR3 sequence is 13 residues long. Trimming removed 8 bases from V and 3 bases from J; junction bases left unmatched: 7. DNA of the CDR3: TGTGCCAGCCCTCGGGACAGTCACTACGAGCAGTACTTC. Residues: CASPRDSHYEQYF.

This clone is a singleton in its sample. V usage is TRBV4-2 and J usage is TRBJ1-1; TRBD1 might be the D (5 bases). There are 15 residues in the CDR3. Trimming pared 0 bases from V and 11 bases from J, leaving 19 bases between. From germline, CDR1 is LGHNA and CDR2 YNFKEQ. The CDR3 nucleotides read TGTGCCAGCAGCCAAGAATTTTCAGGGATCGAGAGGGCTTTCTTT. Protein product: CASSQEFSGIERAFF.

This chain links TRBV6-5 with TRBJ1-1; 11 nucleotides match TRBD1. V shed 6 bases and J 4 bases; nucleotides not matched to a gene: 1. CDR1 and CDR2 from the germline V gene are MNHEY and SVGAGI. The CDR3 loop spans 13 amino acids. The CDR3 reads CASRGQGVTEAFF. The DNA of the CDR3 is TGTGCCAGCAGGGGACAGGGGGTCACTGAAGCTTTCTTT.

The genes are TRBV5-6 and TRBJ1-6; TRBD1 aligns across 11 bases. The CDR3 runs to 18 residues. Germline CDR1 and CDR2: SGHDT and YYEEEE. V was pared by 2 bases and J by 9 bases, with 13 bases of the junction left unmatched. The CDR3 nucleotides are TGTGCCAGCAGCTTAAGGACAGGGGGCAGCCGTTGGATTTCACCCCTCCACTTT. It is translated as CASSLRTGGSRWISPLHF.

The chain links TRBV7-9 to TRBJ2-3; 9 nucleotides match TRBD1. Germline V lookup: CDR1 SEHNR, CDR2 FQNEAQ (reference sequence). The CDR3 length is 15 residues. Trimming removed 4 bases from V and 4 bases from J; junction bases left unmatched: 6. The CDR3 DNA sequence: TGTGCCAGCAGCTCAACTGGGACAGGGCCAGATACGCAGTATTTT. This translates into CASSSTGTGPDTQYF.

The V gene is TRBV9, the J gene TRBJ2-5; D is perhaps TRBD1 (6 bases). The CDR3 has 14 amino acids. Between the trimmed V and J ends, which lost 3 bases and 2 bases, there was a span of 11 bases. CDR1 SGDLS and CDR2 YYNGEE come from the germline V gene. The CDR3 protein is CASSGTTGQETQYF. DNA of the CDR3: TGTGCCAGCAGCGGAACGACAGGTCAAGAGACCCAGTACTTC.

The table lists this clone with a few counts. The chain employs TRBV4-2 and TRBJ2-3, with a tentative D call TRBD2 (5 bases). Trimming removed 4 bases at V and 2 bases at J, with 13 bases between. The CDR3 length is 15 residues. Germline CDR1 reads LGHNA; CDR2 reads YNFKEQ. The CDR3 DNA reads TGTGCCAGCAGCCCAGGATCCGGGGACACAGATACGCAGTATTTT. Translation gives CASSPGSGDTDTQYF.

The V and J genes are TRBV29-1 and TRBJ1-2, with D possibly matching TRBD1 (6 bases). In germline, CDR1 is SQVTM, CDR2 ANQGSEA. Trimming pared 4 bases from V and 14 bases from J, leaving 23 bases between. This CDR3 comprises 13 residues. The CDR3: CSVGIGGGTLKTF. The CDR3 nucleotides read TGCAGCGTTGGCATTGGGGGGGGCACCCTAAAAACCTTC.

This sequence joins TRBV5-6 and TRBJ2-7; D call uncertain. V shed 0 bases and J shed 11 bases, with 9 bases lying between them. Germline V gene data show CDR1 as SGHDT and CDR2 as YYEEEE. This CDR3 is 11 amino acids long. The CDR3 reads CASSLGPRKYF. CDR3 sequence (DNA): TGTGCCAGCAGCTTGGGTCCGCGAAAGTACTTC.

The J gene is TRBJ1-2, the V gene TRBV5-1; D gene unclear. The CDR3 loop spans 13 amino acids. Germline V gene sequence: CDR1 SGHRS, CDR2 YFSETQ. V was clipped by 1 base and J by 8 bases, with 12 bases between them. The CDR3 bases are TGCGCCAGCAGCTTGACAGCCAAGCAGGGCTACACCTTC. Residues: CASSLTAKQGYTF.

This sequence joins TRBV5-4 and TRBJ1-3; D gene uncertain. Trimming took off 4 bases at V and 0 bases at J, with 11 bases between the two ends. In germline, CDR1 is SGHNT, CDR2 YYREEE (reference sequence). CDR3 size: 15 residues. The CDR3 sequence: CASSPTPNSGNTIYF. In DNA, the CDR3 is TGTGCCAGCAGCCCGACTCCGAACTCTGGAAACACCATATATTTT.

This clone is categorized as large (0.1 to 1%). The chain has TRBV7-3 and TRBJ2-2; perhaps TRBD2 as D (6 bases). Germline loops: CDR1 SGHTA, CDR2 FQGTGA. The CDR3 has 16 residues. V lost 4 bases, J lost 0 bases, and 12 bases lay in between. The CDR3: CASSSVGLTNTGELFF. The CDR3 DNA reads TGTGCCAGCAGCTCGGTGGGACTGACGAACACCGGGGAGCTGTTTTTT.

V is TRBV5-1 and J is TRBJ2-7; 12 nucleotides line up with TRBD2. The CDR3 is 14 residues long. Germline V lookup: CDR1 SGHRS, CDR2 YFSETQ. V dropped 4 bases and J dropped 3; count of bases not matched to a gene: 2. CDR3 nucleotide sequence: TGCGCCAGCAGCCGGACTAGCGGGAACTACGAGCAGTACTTC. Its translation is CASSRTSGNYEQYF.

The chain is built from TRBV2 and TRBJ2-7; 11 positions agree with TRBD2. The CDR3 contains 16 residues. Germline loops: CDR1 SNHLY, CDR2 FYNNEI. V shed 4 bases, J shed 1 base, and the junction held 6 bases outside the gene matches. CDR3 bases: TGTGCCAGCAGTGTAACTAGCGGGAGTCTGTCCTACGAGCAGTACTTC. Translated, it gives CASSVTSGSLSYEQYF.

This clone appeared a few times. The CDR3 protein is CASSRGASGGSEQFF. The DNA for the CDR3 is TGTGCCAGCAGCCGAGGGGCTAGCGGGGGTAGTGAGCAGTTCTTC. This chain uses TRBV7-3 with TRBJ2-1, with TRBD2 matching over 10 bases. CDR3 length: 15 residues. In germline, CDR1 is SGHTA, CDR2 FQGTGA. Losses at the gene ends were 5 bases for V and 9 bases for J; bases not matched to a gene: 10.

V is TRBV5-6 and J is TRBJ1-3; D gene ambiguous. The germline V gene has CDR1 SGHDT and CDR2 YYEEEE. The CDR3 spans 16 residues. V lost 4 bases, J lost 1 base, and 15 bases lay in between. The CDR3 nucleotides read TGTGCCAGCAGCCCCCCGGGTCCTTATTCTGGAAACACCATATATTTT. Its translation: CASSPPGPYSGNTIYF. Filled out from reference TRBV5-6 and TRBJ1-3, the complete variable domain reads DAGVTQSPTHLIKTRGQQVTLRCSPKSGHDTVSWYQQALGQGPQFIFQYYEEEERQRGNFPDRFSGHQFPNYSSELNVNALLLGDSALYLCASSPPGPYSGNTIYFGEGSWLTVV.

This clone was detected once. The chain links TRBV5-1 to TRBJ2-7, with 8 positions matching TRBD1. CDR1 and CDR2 from the germline V gene are SGHRS and YFSETQ. The CDR3 extends over 14 amino acids. The V gene end was trimmed by 3 bases and the J gene end by 2 bases; junction bases not matched to a gene: 4. The CDR3 here is CASSWDRRTYEQYF. The CDR3 nucleotides read TGCGCCAGCAGCTGGGACAGGCGAACCTACGAGCAGTACTTC. The whole variable domain, remainder taken from reference TRBV5-1 and TRBJ2-7, is KAGVTQTPRYLIKTRGQQVTLSCSPISGHRSVSWYQQTPGQGLQFLFEYFSETQRNKGNFPGRFSGRQFSNSRSEMNVSTLELGDSALYLCASSWDRRTYEQYFGPGTRLTVT.

This sequence joins TRBV6-2 or TRBV6-3 and TRBJ1-2; 8 bases line up with TRBD1. Germline-derived CDR1 and CDR2 are MNHEY and SVGEGT. The V and J ends lost 4 bases and 8 bases, in that order; junction bases with no gene match: 12. The CDR3 totals 15 residues. DNA for the CDR3: TGTGCCAGCAGTTCTTACTCCGGACAGGGACGGGGCTACACCTTC. Its protein is CASSSYSGQGRGYTF.

The chain combines TRBV7-6 with TRBJ2-7; a weak D match, TRBD1 (6 bases). The germline V gene has CDR1 SGHVS and CDR2 FNYEAQ. Between the trimmed V and J ends, which lost 5 bases and 0 bases, there was a span of 26 bases. This CDR3 has 19 amino acids. This CDR3 is CASSRGRPGQAAGSYEQYF. The CDR3 nucleotides are TGTGCCAGCAGCAGGGGGAGACCGGGACAAGCGGCCGGCTCCTACGAGCAGTACTTC.

This clone was counted only a few times. The chain links TRBV6-5 to TRBJ2-2, with TRBD1 matching over 8 bases. Germline CDR1 is MNHEY and CDR2 is SVGAGI. This CDR3 region has 15 residues. V was clipped by 6 bases and J by 0 bases; unmatched bases: 3. The CDR3 loop reads CASRGTGPNTGELFF. The CDR3 nucleotides are TGTGCCAGCAGGGGGACAGGACCGAACACCGGGGAGCTGTTTTTT.

CDR3 in DNA: TGTGCCAGCAGCTTAGTCAGGACAACGGAGCTGTTTTTT. This encodes CASSLVRTTELFF. This rearrangement joins TRBV7-9 to TRBJ2-2; D may be TRBD1 (5 bases). V lost 1 base, J lost 10 bases, and 10 bases lay in between. This CDR3 is 13 amino acids long. Germline assignment: CDR1 SEHNR and CDR2 FQNEAQ (reference sequence).